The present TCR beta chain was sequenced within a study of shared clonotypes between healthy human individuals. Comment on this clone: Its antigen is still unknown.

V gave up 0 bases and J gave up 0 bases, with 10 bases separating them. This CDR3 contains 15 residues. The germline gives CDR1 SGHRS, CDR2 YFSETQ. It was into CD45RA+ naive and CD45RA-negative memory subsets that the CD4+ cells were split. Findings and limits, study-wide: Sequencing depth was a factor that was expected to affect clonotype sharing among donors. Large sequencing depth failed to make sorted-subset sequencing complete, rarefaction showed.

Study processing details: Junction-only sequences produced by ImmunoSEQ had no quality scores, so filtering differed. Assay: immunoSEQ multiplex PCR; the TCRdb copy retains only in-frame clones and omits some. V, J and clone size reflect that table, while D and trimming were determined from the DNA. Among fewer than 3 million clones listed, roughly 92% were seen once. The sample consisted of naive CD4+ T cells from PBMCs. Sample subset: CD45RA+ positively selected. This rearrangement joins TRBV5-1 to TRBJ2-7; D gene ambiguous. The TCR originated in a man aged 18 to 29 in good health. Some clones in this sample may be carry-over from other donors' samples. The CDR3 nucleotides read TGCGCCAGCAGCTTGGGGCCTGCCTCCTCCTACGAGCAGTACTTC. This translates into CASSLGPASSYEQYF.